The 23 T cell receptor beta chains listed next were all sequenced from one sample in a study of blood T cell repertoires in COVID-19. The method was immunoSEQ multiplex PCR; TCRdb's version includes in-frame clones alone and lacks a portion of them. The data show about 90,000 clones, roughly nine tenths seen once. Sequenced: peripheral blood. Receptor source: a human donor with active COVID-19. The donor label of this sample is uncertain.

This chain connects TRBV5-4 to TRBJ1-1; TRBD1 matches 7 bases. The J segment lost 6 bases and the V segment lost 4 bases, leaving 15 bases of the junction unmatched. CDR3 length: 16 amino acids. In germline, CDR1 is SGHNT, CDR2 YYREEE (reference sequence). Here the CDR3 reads CASSRGGRQGPAEAFF. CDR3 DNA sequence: TGTGCCAGCAGCCGAGGGGGCCGACAGGGTCCGGCTGAAGCTTTCTTT.

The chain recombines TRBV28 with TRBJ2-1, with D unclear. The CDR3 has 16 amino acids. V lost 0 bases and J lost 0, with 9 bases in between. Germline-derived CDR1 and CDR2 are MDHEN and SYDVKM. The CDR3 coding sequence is TGTGCCAGCAGTTTATGGGAGCTACTCTCCTACAATGAGCAGTTCTTC. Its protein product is CASSLWELLSYNEQFF.

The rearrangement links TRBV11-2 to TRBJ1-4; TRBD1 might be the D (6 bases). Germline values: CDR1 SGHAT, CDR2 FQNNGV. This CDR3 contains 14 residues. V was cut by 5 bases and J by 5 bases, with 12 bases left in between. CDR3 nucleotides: TGTGCCAGCAGCGCGACAGGACAAAATGAAAAACTGTTTTTT. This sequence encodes CASSATGQNEKLFF.

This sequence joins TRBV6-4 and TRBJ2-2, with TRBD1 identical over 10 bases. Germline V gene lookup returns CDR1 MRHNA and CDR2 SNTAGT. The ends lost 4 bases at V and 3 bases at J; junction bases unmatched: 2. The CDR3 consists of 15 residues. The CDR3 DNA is TGTGCCAGCAGTGCCGGGACAGGGGACACCGGGGAGCTGTTTTTT. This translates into CASSAGTGDTGELFF.

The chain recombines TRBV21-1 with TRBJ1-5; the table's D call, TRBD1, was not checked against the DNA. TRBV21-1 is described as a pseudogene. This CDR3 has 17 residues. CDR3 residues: CASSKAGNRVCNQPQHF. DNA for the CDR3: TGTGCCAGCAGCAAAGCGGGAAACAGGGTCTGCAATCAGCCCCAGCATTTT.

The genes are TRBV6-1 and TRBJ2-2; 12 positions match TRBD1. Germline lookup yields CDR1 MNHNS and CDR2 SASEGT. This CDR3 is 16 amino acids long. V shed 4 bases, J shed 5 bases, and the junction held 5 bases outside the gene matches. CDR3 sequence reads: CASSGDRGLRTGELFF. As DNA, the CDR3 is TGTGCCAGCAGTGGGGACAGGGGGCTAAGGACCGGGGAGCTGTTTTTT.

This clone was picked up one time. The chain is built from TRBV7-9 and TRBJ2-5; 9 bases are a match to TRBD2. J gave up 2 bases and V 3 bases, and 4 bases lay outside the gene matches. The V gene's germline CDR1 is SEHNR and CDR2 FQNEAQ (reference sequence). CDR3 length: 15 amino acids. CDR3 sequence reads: CASSFSRGGQETQYF. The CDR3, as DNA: TGTGCCAGCAGCTTCTCGCGGGGGGGACAAGAGACCCAGTACTTC.

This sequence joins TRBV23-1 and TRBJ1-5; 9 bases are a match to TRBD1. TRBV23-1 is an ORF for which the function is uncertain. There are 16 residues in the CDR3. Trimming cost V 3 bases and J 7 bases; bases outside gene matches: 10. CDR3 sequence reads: CASSQRLGQGWQPQHF. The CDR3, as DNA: TGCGCCAGCAGTCAGCGTTTAGGACAGGGGTGGCAGCCCCAGCATTTT.

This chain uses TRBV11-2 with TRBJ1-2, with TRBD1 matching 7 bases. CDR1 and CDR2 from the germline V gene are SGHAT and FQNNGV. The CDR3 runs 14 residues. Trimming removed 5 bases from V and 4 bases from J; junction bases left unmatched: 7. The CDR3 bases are TGTGCCAGCAGCCAAGGGCAGGGGGTCTATGGCTACACCTTC. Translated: CASSQGQGVYGYTF.

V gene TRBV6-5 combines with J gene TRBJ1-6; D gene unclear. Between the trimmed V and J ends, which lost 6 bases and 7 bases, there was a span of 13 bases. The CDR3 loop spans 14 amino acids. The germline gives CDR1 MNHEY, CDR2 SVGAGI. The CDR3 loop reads CASSPSARNSPLHF. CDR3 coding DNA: TGTGCCAGCAGCCCGTCCGCGAGGAATTCACCCCTCCACTTT.

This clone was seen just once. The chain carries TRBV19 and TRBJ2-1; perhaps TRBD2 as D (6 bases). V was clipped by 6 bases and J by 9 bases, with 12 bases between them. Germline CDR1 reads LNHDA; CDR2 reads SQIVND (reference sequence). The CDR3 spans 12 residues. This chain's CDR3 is CASSSTSSEQFF. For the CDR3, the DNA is TGTGCCAGTAGCTCGACTAGTAGTGAGCAGTTCTTC.

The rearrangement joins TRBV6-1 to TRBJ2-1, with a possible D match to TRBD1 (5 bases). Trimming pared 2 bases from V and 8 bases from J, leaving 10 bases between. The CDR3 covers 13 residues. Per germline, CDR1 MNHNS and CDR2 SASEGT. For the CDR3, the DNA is TGTGCCAGCAGTGAATCGCAGGGCGATGAGCAGTTCTTC. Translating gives CASSESQGDEQFF.

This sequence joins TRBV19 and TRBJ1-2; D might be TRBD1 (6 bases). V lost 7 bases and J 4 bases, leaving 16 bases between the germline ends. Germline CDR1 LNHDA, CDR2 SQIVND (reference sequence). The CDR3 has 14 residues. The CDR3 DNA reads TGTGCCAGTACCCTTGACAGGATTTCCTATGGCTACACCTTC. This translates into CASTLDRISYGYTF.

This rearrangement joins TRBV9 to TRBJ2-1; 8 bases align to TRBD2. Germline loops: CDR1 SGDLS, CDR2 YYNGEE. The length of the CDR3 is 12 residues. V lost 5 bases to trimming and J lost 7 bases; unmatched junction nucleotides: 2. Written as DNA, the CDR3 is TGTGCCAGCAGGGGGACTAGAAATGAGCAGTTCTTC. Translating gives CASRGTRNEQFF.

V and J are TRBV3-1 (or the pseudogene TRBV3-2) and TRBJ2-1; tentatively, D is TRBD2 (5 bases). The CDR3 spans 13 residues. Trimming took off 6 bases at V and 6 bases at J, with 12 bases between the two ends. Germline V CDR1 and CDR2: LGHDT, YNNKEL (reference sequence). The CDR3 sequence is CASSRLAGNEQFF. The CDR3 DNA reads TGTGCCAGCAGTCGTCTAGCCGGCAATGAGCAGTTCTTC.

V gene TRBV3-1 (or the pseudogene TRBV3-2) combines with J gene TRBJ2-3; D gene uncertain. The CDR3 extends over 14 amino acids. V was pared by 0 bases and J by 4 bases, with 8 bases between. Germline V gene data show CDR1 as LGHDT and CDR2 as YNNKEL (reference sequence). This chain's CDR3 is CASSQEVRADTQYF. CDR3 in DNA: TGTGCCAGCAGCCAAGAGGTTCGCGCAGATACGCAGTATTTT.

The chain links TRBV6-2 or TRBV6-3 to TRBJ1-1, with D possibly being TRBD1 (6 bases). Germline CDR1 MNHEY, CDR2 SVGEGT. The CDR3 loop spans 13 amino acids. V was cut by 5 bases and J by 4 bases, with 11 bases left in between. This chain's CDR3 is CASSRLGGTEAFF. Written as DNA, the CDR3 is TGTGCCAGCAGTCGATTAGGGGGCACTGAAGCTTTCTTT.

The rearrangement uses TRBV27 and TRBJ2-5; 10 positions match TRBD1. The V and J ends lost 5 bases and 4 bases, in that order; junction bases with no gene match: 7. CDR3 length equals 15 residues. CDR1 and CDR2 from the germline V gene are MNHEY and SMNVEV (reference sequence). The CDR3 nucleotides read TGTGCCAGCAGTGTAGGGACAGGGGCGGCAGAGACCCAGTACTTC. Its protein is CASSVGTGAAETQYF.

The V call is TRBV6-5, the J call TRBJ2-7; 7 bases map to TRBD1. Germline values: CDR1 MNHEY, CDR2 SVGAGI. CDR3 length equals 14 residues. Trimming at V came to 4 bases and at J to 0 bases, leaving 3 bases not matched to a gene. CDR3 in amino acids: CASSSDRSSYEQYF. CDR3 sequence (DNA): TGTGCCAGCAGTTCGGACAGGAGCTCCTACGAGCAGTACTTC.

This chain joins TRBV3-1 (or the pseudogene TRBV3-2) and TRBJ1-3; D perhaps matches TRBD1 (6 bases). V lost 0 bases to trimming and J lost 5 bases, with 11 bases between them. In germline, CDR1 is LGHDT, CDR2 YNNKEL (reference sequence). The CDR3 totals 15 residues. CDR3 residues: CASSQDIGQRNTIYF. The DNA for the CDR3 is TGTGCCAGCAGCCAAGATATCGGACAGCGAAACACCATATATTTT.

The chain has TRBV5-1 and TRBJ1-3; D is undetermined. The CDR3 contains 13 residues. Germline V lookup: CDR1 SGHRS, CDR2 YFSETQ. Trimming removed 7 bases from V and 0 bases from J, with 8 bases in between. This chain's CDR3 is CASREGSGNTIYF. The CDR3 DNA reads TGCGCCAGCCGCGAGGGCTCTGGAAACACCATATATTTT. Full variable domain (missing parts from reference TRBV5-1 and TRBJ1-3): KAGVTQTPRYLIKTRGQQVTLSCSPISGHRSVSWYQQTPGQGLQFLFEYFSETQRNKGNFPGRFSGRQFSNSRSEMNVSTLELGDSALYLCASREGSGNTIYFGEGSWLTVV.

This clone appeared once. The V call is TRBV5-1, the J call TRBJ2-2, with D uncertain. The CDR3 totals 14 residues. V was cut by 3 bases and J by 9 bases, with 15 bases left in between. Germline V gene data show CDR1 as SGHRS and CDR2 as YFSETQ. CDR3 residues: CASSSSPIDRELFF. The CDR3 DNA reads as TGCGCCAGCAGCTCCTCGCCAATTGACAGGGAGCTGTTTTTT.

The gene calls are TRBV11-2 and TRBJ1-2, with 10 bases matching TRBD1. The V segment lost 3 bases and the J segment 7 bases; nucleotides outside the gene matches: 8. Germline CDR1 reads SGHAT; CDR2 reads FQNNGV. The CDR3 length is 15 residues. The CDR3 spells CASSFLPGTGAGYTF. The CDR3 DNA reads TGTGCCAGCAGCTTCCTTCCCGGGACAGGGGCTGGCTACACCTTC.